The following is a T cell receptor beta chain sequence with its context. This sample stems from a study of shared clonotypes between healthy human individuals. Sequencing was performed with immunoSEQ multiplex PCR; in TCRdb, only in-frame clones are kept and a portion is missing. The sample consists of 1,400,000 or so clones, about 98.5% of them appearing once. The TCR was taken from a man aged 25-45 years in good health. The material sequenced was naive CD4+ T cells sorted from blood. The subset was: CD45RA+ positively selected.

CDR3 in DNA: TGTGCCAGCAGCAAAGTTACGGGTGCCAAAAACATTCAGTACTTC. Protein: CASSKVTGAKNIQYF. The rearrangement links TRBV21-1 to TRBJ2-4; the table's D call, TRBD2, has no DNA check behind it. TRBV21-1 has pseudogene status. The CDR3 sequence is 15 residues long.